The TCR beta chain described here comes from a study of blood T cell repertoires in COVID-19. Trimming took 5 bases from V and 0 from J, leaving 11 bases between them. The CDR3 loop spans 15 amino acids. Germline V gene sequence: CDR1 MNHEY, CDR2 SMNVEV (reference sequence). Libraries were prepared by immunoSEQ multiplex PCR; TCRdb keeps only in-frame clonotypes and omits some of them. This table has roughly 140,000 clones, about four fifths appearing once. Sequencing input: peripheral blood. This sequence joins TRBV27 and TRBJ2-1; TRBD1 is a possible D gene (6 bases). The TCR was taken from a human donor in a cohort sampled during active COVID-19. The CDR3 reads CASSPDSTSYNEQFF. The DNA of the CDR3 is TGTGCCAGCAGTCCGGACAGTACCTCCTACAATGAGCAGTTCTTC.